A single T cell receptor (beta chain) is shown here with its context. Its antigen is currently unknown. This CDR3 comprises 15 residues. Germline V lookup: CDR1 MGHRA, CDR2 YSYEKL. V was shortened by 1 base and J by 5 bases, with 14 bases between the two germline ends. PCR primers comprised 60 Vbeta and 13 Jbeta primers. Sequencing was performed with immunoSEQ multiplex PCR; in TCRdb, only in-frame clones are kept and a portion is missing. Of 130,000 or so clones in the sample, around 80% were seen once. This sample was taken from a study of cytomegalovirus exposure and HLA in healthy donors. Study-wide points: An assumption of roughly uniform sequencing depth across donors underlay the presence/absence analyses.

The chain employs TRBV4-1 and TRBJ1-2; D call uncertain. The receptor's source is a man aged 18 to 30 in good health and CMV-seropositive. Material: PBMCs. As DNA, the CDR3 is TGCGCCAGCAGCCAAGGGGCCCCCGTTTTATATGGCTACACCTTC. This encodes CASSQGAPVLYGYTF.